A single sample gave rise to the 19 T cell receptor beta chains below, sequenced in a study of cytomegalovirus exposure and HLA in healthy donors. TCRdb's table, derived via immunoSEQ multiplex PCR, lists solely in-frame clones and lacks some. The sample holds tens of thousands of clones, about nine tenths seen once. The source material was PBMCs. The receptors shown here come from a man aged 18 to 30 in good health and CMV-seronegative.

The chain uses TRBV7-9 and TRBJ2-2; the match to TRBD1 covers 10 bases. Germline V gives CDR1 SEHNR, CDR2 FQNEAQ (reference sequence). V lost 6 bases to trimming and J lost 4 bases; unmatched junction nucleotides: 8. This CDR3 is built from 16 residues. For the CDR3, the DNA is TGTGCCAGCAGTAAAAGACAGGGGGCCTCCACCGGGGAGCTGTTTTTT. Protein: CASSKRQGASTGELFF.

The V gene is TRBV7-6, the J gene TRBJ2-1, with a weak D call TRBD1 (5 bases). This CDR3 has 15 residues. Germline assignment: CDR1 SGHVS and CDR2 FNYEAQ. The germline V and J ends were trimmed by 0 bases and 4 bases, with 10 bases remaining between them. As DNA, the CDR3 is TGTGCCAGCAGCTTAGCCAGGGCCAGGTACAATGAGCAGTTCTTC. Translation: CASSLARARYNEQFF. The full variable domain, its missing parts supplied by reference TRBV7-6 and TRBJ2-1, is GAGVSQSPRYKVTKRGQDVALRCDPISGHVSLYWYRQALGQGPEFLTYFNYEAQQDKSGLPNDRFSAERPEGSISTLTIQRTEQRDSAMYRCASSLARARYNEQFFGPGTRLTVL.

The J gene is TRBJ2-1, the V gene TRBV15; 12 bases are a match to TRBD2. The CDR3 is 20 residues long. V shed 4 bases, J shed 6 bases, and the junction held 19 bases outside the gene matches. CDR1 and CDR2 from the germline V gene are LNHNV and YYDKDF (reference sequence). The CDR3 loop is CATSKSSAAVLAGGGNEQFF. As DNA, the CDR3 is TGTGCCACCAGCAAGAGTAGTGCAGCAGTACTAGCGGGAGGAGGCAATGAGCAGTTCTTC.

The CDR3 DNA sequence: TGTGCCAGCAGTTTGTCCGGGGGGAAGACCCAGTACTTC. Translating gives CASSLSGGKTQYF. This sequence joins TRBV28 and TRBJ2-5; 7 bases line up with TRBD2. The CDR3 length is 13 residues. Germline V CDR1 and CDR2: MDHEN, SYDVKM. The J segment lost 6 bases and the V segment lost 3 bases, leaving 4 bases of the junction unmatched.

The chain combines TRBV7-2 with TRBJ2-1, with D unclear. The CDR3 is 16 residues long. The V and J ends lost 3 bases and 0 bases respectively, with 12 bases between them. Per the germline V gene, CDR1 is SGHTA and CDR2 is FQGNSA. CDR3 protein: CASSFDPSSSYNEQFF. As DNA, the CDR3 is TGTGCCAGCAGCTTCGACCCCTCTAGCTCCTACAATGAGCAGTTCTTC. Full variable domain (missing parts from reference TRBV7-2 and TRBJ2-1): GAGVSQSPSNKVTEKGKDVELRCDPISGHTALYWYRQSLGQGLEFLIYFQGNSAPDKSGLPSDRFSAERTGGSVSTLTIQRTQQEDSAVYLCASSFDPSSSYNEQFFGPGTRLTVL.

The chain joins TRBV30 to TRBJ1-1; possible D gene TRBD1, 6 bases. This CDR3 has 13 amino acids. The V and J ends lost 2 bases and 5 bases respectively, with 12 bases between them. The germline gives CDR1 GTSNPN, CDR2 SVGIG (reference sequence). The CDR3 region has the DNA TGTGCCTGGAGTACAGGGTTTGGGACTGAAGCTTTCTTT. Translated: CAWSTGFGTEAFF.

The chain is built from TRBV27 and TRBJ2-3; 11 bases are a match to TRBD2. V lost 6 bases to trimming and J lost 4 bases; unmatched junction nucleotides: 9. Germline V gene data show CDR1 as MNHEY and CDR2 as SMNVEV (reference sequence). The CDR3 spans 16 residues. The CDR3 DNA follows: TGTGCCAGCAGGGGGATAGCGGGAGGGCCGCCAGATACGCAGTATTTT. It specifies CASRGIAGGPPDTQYF.

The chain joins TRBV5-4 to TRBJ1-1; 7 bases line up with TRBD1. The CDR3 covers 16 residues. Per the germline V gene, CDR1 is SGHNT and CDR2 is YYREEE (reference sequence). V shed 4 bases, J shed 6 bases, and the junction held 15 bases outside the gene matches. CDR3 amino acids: CASSPSAGQAAAEAFF. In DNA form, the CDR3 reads TGTGCCAGCAGCCCCTCGGCAGGACAGGCCGCCGCTGAAGCTTTCTTT.

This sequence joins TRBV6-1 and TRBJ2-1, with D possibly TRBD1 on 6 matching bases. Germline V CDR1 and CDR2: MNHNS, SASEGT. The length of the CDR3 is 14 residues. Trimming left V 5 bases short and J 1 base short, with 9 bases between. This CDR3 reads CASSPRGSYNEQFF. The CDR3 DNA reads TGTGCCAGCAGTCCCAGGGGATCCTACAATGAGCAGTTCTTC.

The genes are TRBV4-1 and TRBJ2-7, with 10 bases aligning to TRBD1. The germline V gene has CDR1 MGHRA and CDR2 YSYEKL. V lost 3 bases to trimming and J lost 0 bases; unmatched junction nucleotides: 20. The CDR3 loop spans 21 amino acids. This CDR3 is CASSHGPGQGIPAGSSYEQYF. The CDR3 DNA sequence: TGCGCCAGCAGCCATGGACCGGGACAGGGGATTCCCGCGGGGAGCTCCTACGAGCAGTACTTC.

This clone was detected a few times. CDR3 nucleotide sequence: TGTGCCAGCAGTATGGGGCTCACAGGGGAAGCTTTCTTT. This gives the protein CASSMGLTGEAFF. V gene TRBV6-5 combines with J gene TRBJ1-1, with D maybe TRBD1 (6 bases). This CDR3 is built from 13 residues. CDR1 is MNHEY, CDR2 SVGAGI, per germline. The V end was cut by 5 bases, the J end by 8 bases, with 15 bases between.

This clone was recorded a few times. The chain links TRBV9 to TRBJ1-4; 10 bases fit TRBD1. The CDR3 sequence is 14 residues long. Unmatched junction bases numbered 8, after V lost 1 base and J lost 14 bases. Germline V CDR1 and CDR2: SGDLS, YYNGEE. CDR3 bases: TGTGCCAGCAGCGTAACGACAGGGGGCACTCCCCTGTTTTTT. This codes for CASSVTTGGTPLFF.

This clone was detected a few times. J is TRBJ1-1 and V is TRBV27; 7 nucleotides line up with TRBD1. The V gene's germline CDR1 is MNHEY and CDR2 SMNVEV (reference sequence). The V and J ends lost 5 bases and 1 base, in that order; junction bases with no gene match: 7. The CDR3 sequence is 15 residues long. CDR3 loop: CASSQRGGSNTEAFF. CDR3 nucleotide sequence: TGTGCCAGCAGTCAAAGAGGGGGCTCGAACACTGAAGCTTTCTTT.

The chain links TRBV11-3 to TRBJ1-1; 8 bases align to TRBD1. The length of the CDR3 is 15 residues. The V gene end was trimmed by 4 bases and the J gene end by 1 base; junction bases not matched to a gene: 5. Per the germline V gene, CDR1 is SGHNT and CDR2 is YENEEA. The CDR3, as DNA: TGTGCCAGCAGCTACAGGGGGACAGCGAACACTGAAGCTTTCTTT. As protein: CASSYRGTANTEAFF.

CDR3 in DNA: TGTGCCAGCAGTTTAGTGTCAGATTATAGCAATCAGCCCCAGCATTTT. Encoded protein: CASSLVSDYSNQPQHF. J is TRBJ1-5 and V is TRBV28; D call uncertain. V lost 2 bases to trimming and J lost 0 bases, with 11 bases between them. Germline V gene data show CDR1 as MDHEN and CDR2 as SYDVKM. The CDR3 is 16 residues long.

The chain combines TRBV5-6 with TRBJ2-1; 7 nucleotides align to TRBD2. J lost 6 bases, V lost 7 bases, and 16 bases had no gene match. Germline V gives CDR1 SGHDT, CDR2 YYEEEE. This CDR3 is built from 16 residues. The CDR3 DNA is TGTGCCAGCGAACGAAATATGGGGGGGACCGGCAATGAGCAGTTCTTC. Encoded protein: CASERNMGGTGNEQFF.

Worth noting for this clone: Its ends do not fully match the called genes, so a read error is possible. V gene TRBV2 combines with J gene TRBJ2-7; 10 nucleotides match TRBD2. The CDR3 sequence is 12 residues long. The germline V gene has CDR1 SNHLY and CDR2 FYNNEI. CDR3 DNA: TGTGCCAGCAGTACCGATAGCGGGAGGCCCCTTTTC. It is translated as CASSTDSGRPLF.

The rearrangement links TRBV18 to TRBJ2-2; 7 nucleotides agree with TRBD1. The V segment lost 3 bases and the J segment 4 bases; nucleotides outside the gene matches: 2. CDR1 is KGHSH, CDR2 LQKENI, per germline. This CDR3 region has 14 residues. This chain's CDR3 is CASSPRTGTGELFF. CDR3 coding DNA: TGTGCCAGCTCACCTCGGACAGGCACCGGGGAGCTGTTTTTT.

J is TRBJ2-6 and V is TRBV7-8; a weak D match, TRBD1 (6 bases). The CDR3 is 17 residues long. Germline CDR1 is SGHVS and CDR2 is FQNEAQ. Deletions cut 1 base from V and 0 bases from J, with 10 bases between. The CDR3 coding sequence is TGTGCCAGCAGCTTAGAAGGACAGAGCTCTGGGGCCAACGTCCTGACTTTC. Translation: CASSLEGQSSGANVLTF.